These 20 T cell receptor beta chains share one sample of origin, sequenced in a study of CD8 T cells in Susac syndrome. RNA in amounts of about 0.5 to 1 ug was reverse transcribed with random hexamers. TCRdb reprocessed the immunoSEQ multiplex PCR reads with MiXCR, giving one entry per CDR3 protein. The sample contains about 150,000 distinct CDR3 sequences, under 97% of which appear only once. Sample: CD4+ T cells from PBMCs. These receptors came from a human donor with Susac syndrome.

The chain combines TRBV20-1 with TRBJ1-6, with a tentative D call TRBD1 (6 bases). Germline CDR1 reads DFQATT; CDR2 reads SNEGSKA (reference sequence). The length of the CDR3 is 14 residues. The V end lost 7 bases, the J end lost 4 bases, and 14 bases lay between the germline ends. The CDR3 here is CSVQGGAYNSPLHF. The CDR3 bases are TGCAGTGTACAAGGGGGAGCATATAATTCACCCCTCCACTTT.

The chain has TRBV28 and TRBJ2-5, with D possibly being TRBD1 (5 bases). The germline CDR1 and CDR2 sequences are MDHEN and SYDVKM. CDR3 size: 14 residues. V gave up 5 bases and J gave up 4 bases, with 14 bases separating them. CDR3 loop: CASSGDRIGETQYF. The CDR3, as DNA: TGTGCCAGCAGTGGTGACAGAATTGGAGAGACCCAGTACTTC. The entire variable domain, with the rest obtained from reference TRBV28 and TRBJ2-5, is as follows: DVKVTQSSRYLVKRTGEKVFLECVQDMDHENMFWYRQDPGLGLRLIYFSYDVKMKEKGDIPEGYSVSREKKERFSLILESASTNQTSMYLCASSGDRIGETQYFGPGTRLLVL.

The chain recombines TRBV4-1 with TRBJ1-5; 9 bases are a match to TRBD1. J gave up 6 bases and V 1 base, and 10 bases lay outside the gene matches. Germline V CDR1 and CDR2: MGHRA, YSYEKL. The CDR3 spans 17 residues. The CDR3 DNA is TGCGCCAGCAGCCAAGTCCTTTCCACAGGGGGCAGTCAGCCCCAGCATTTT. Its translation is CASSQVLSTGGSQPQHF.

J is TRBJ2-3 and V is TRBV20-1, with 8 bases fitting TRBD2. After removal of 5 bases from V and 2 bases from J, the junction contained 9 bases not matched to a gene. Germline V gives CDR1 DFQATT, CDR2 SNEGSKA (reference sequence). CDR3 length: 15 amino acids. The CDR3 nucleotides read TGCAGTGCTCCCCAGGCAGCGGGGGCCACAGATACGCAGTATTTT. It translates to CSAPQAAGATDTQYF.

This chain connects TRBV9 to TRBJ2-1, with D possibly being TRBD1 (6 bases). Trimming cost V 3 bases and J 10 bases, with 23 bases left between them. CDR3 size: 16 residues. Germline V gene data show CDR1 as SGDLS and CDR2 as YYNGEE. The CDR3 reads CASSALVRDTGSEQFF. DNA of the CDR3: TGTGCCAGCAGCGCACTAGTTAGGGACACCGGTTCGGAGCAGTTCTTC.

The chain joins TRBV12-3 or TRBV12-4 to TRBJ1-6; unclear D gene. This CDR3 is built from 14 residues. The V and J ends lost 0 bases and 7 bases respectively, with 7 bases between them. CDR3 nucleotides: TGTGCCAGCAGTTTAGCCGGTCCCAATTCACCCCTCCACTTT. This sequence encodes CASSLAGPNSPLHF.

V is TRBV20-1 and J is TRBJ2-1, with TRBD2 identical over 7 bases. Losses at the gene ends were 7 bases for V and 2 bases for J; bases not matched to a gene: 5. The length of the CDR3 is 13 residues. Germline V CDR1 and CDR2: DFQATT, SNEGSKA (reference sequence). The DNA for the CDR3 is TGCAGTGGGGAGGGGTCTACCTACAATGAGCAGTTCTTC. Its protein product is CSGEGSTYNEQFF.

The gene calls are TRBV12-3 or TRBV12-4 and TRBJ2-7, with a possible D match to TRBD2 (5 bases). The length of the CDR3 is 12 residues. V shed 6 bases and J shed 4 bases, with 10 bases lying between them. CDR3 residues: CASSPTSYEQYF. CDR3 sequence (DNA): TGTGCCAGCAGCCCCACTAGTTACGAGCAGTACTTC.

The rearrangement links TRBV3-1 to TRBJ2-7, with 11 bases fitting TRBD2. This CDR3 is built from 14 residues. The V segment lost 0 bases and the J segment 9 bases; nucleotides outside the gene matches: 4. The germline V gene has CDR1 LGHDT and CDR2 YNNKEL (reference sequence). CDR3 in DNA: TGTGCCAGCAGCCAAGATGCTAGCGGGAGGCGGCAGTACTTC. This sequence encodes CASSQDASGRRQYF.

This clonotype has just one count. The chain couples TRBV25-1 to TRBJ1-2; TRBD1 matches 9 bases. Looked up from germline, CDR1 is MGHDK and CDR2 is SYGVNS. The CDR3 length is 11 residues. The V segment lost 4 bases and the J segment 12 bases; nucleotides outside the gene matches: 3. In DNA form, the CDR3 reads TGTGCCAGCAGTGGACAGGGGGTAAACACCTTC. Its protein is CASSGQGVNTF.

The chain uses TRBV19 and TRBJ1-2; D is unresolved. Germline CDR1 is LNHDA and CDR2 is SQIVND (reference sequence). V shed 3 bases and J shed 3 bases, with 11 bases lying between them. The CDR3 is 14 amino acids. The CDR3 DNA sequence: TGTGCCAGTAGTATTCCCAACAGCTACTATGGCTACACCTTC. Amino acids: CASSIPNSYYGYTF.

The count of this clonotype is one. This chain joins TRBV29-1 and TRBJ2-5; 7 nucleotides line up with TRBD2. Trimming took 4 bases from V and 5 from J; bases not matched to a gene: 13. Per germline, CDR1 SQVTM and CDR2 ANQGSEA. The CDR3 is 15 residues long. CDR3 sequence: CSVAPKGRADETQYF. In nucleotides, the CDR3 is TGCAGCGTTGCACCCAAAGGGAGGGCCGACGAGACCCAGTACTTC.

The CDR3 DNA is TGTGCCAGCAGCCAAGCTTTAACCAGAGACTATGGCTACACCTTC. Translating it yields CASSQALTRDYGYTF. The V call is TRBV4-2, the J call TRBJ1-2; no clear D gene. Per the germline V gene, CDR1 is LGHNA and CDR2 is YNFKEQ. V lost 1 base and J 3 bases, leaving 12 bases between the germline ends. The CDR3 sequence is 15 residues long.

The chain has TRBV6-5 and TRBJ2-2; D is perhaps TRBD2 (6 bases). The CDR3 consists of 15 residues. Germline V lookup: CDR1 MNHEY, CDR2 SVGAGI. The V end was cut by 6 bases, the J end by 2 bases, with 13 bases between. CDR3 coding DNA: TGTGCCAGCAGCAAGGGGACTCTTAACACCGGGGAGCTGTTTTTT. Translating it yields CASSKGTLNTGELFF.

CDR3 region: CASSEVVPGSYGYTF. The CDR3 nucleotides read TGTGCCAGCAGTGAAGTTGTTCCCGGGAGCTATGGCTACACCTTC. The chain employs TRBV6-1 and TRBJ1-2; D is ambiguous. Trimming stripped 1 base from V and 4 bases from J, with 13 bases between. This CDR3 comprises 15 residues. Germline V gene data show CDR1 as MNHNS and CDR2 as SASEGT.

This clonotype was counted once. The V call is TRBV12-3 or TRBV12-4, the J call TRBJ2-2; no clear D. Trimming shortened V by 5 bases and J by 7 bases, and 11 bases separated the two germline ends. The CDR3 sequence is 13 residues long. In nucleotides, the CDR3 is TGTGCCAGCAGTCCGGCTGCGGTCGGGGAGCTGTTTTTT. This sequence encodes CASSPAAVGELFF.

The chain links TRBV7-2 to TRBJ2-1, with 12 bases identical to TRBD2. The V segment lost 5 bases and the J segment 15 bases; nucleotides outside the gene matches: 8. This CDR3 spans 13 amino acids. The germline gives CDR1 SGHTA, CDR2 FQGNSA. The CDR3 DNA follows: TGTGCCAGCAGCACATCTAGCGGGAGGGCCCTGTTCTTC. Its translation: CASSTSSGRALFF.

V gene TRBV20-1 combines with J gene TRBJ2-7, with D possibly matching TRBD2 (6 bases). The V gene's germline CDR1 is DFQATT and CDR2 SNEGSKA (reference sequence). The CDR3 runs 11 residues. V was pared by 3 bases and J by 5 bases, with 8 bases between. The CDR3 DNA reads TGCAGTGCTAGCGGGAGCAACGAGCAGTACTTC. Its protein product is CSASGSNEQYF.

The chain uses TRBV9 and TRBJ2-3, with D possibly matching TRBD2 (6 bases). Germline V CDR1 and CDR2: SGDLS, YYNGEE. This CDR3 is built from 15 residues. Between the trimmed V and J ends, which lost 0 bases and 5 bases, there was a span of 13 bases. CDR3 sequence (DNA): TGTGCCAGCAGCGTAGGGGGAACCGGGGGAGATACGCAGTATTTT. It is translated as CASSVGGTGGDTQYF.

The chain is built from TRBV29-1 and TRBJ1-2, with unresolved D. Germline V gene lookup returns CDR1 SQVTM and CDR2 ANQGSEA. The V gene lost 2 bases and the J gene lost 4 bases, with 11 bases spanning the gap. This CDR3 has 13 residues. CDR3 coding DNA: TGCAGCGTTGAACTTCGCCAGGCCTATGGCTACACCTTC. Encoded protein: CSVELRQAYGYTF. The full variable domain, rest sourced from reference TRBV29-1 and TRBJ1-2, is SAVISQKPSRDICQRGTSLTIQCQVDSQVTMMFWYRQQPGQSLTLIATANQGSEATYESGFVIDKFPISRPNLTFSTLTVSNMSPEDSSIYLCSVELRQAYGYTFGSGTRLTVV.